The 5 T cell receptor beta chains below all came from one sample that was sequenced in a study of cytomegalovirus exposure and HLA in healthy donors. Primers: 60 Vbeta forward and 13 Jbeta reverse. Libraries were prepared by immunoSEQ multiplex PCR; TCRdb keeps only in-frame clonotypes and omits some of them. In the table there are more than 100,000 clones, roughly four fifths of which are singletons. Sequenced input: PBMCs. The receptors stem from a woman aged 50 to 60 in good health and CMV-seropositive.

This sequence joins TRBV28 and TRBJ2-3, with 10 bases aligning to TRBD2. CDR3 length: 16 residues. CDR1 and CDR2 from the germline V gene are MDHEN and SYDVKM. V lost 4 bases, J lost 3 bases, and 7 bases stayed unmatched. CDR3 sequence (DNA): TGTGCCAGCAGTTCATCTAGCGGGAGAGAAACAGATACGCAGTATTTT. Amino acids: CASSSSSGRETDTQYF.

Details on this clone: Other DNA sequences from this sample encode an identical CDR3 as well. V and J are TRBV28 and TRBJ1-2; D is uncertain. V lost 4 bases and J lost 7, with 13 bases in between. The CDR3 is made up of 13 amino acids. The germline gives CDR1 MDHEN, CDR2 SYDVKM. This CDR3 is CASSSWRTGGYTF. The CDR3 DNA follows: TGTGCCAGCAGTTCTTGGAGAACCGGTGGCTACACCTTC.

The chain has TRBV2 and TRBJ1-1; D is unresolved. Germline CDR1 is SNHLY and CDR2 is FYNNEI. There are 12 residues in the CDR3. Trimming removed 5 bases at V and 11 bases at J, with 15 bases between. For the CDR3, the DNA is TGTGCCAGCAGTCCGGACGCCCCGGGGGCTTTCTTT. Translated, it gives CASSPDAPGAFF.

This clone was seen just once. This chain joins TRBV10-3 and TRBJ2-3, with 13 nucleotides matching TRBD2. The CDR3 totals 15 residues. Germline CDR1 ENHRY, CDR2 SYGVKD. The V gene end was trimmed by 6 bases and the J gene end by 2 bases; junction bases not matched to a gene: 2. The CDR3 loop reads CAISGLAGDTDTQYF. The CDR3 DNA reads as TGTGCCATCAGCGGACTAGCGGGGGACACAGATACGCAGTATTTT.

CDR3 sequence (DNA): TGTGCCAGTAGTGTTACAGGGATCAGCTCTGGAAACACCATATATTTT. Translation: CASSVTGISSGNTIYF. The rearrangement uses TRBV19 and TRBJ1-3, with D possibly TRBD1 on 6 matching bases. The CDR3 runs 16 residues. The ends were cut back, 5 bases at V and 0 bases at J, with 14 bases in the middle. CDR1 is LNHDA, CDR2 SQIVND, per germline (reference sequence).